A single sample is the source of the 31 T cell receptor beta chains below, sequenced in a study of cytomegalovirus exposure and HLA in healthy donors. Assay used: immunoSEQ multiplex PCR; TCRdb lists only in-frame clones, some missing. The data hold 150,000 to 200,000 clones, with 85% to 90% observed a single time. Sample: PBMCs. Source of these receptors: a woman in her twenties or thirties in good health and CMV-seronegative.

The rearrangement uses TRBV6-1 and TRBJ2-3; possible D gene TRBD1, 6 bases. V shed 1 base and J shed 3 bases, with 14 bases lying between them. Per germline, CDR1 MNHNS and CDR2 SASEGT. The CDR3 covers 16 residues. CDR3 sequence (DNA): TGTGCCAGCAGTGAAGGGTTTCTGAGGGGGACAGATACGCAGTATTTT. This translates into CASSEGFLRGTDTQYF.

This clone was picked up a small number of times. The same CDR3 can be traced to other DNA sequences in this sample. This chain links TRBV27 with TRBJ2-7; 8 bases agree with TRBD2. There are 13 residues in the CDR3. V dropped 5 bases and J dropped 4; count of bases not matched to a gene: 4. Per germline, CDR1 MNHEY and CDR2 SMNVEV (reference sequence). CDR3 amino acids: CASSLSGGYEQYF. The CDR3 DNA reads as TGTGCCAGCAGTCTAAGCGGGGGTTACGAGCAGTACTTC.

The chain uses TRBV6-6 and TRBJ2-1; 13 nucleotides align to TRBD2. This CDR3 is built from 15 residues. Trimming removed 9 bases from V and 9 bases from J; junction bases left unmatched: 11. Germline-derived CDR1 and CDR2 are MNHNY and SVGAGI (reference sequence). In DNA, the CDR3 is TGTGCCAGTAGCCCTACTAGCGGGGGGGCCAGTGAGCAGTTCTTC. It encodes CASSPTSGGASEQFF.

CDR3 amino acids: CASSYSMNTEAFF. The CDR3 region has the DNA TGTGCCAGCAGTTACAGCATGAACACTGAAGCTTTCTTT. This chain connects TRBV6-5 to TRBJ1-1; D call uncertain. V lost 2 bases, J lost 0 bases, and 4 bases lay in between. Looked up from germline, CDR1 is MNHEY and CDR2 is SVGAGI. This CDR3 region has 13 residues.

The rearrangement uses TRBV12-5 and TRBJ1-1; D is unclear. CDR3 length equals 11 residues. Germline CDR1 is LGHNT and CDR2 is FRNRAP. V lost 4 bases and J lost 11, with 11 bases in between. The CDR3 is CASGSGMVAFF. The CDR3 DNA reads TGTGCTAGTGGTTCAGGAATGGTGGCTTTCTTT.

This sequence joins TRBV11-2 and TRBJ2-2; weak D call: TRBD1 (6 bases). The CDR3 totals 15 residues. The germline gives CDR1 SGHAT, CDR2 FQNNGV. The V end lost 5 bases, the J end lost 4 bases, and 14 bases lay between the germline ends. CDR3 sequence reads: CASSPDRTPTGELFF. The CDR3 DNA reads TGTGCCAGCAGCCCCGACAGGACCCCCACCGGGGAGCTGTTTTTT.

The CDR3 DNA sequence: TGCGCCAGCAGTGAGTCTCGGGGGGCCGGGGCCAACGTCCTGACTTTC. Amino acids: CASSESRGAGANVLTF. This chain connects TRBV10-1 to TRBJ2-6; D perhaps matches TRBD2 (7 bases). There are 16 residues in the CDR3. Germline lookup yields CDR1 WNHNN and CDR2 SYGVQD (reference sequence). Trimming removed 0 bases from V and 4 bases from J, with 10 bases in between.

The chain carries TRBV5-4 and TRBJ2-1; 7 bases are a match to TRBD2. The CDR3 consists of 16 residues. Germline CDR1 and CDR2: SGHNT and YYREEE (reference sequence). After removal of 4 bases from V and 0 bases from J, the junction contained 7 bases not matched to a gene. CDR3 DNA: TGTGCCAGCAGCGATCGGGGGGATCGCTCCTACAATGAGCAGTTCTTC. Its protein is CASSDRGDRSYNEQFF.

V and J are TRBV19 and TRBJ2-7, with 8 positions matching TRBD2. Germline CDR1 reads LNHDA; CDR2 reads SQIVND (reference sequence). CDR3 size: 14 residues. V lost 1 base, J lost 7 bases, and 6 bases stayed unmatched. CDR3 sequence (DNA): TGTGCCAGTAGTATAGGATGGACTAGCTGGGAGCAGTACTTC. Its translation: CASSIGWTSWEQYF.

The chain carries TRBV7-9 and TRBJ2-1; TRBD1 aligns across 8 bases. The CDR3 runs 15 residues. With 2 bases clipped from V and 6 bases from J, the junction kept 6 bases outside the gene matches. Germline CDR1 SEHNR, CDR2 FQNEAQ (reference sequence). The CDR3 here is CASSLRQGAANEQFF. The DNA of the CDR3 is TGTGCCAGCAGCTTAAGGCAGGGGGCGGCCAATGAGCAGTTCTTC.

This CDR3 reads CASSLVANYEQYF. The CDR3 DNA sequence: TGCGCCAGCAGCTTAGTGGCCAACTACGAGCAGTACTTC. The chain carries TRBV5-1 and TRBJ2-7; D gene uncertain. Trimming pared 2 bases from V and 3 bases from J, leaving 9 bases between. The CDR3 has 13 residues. Per the germline V gene, CDR1 is SGHRS and CDR2 is YFSETQ.

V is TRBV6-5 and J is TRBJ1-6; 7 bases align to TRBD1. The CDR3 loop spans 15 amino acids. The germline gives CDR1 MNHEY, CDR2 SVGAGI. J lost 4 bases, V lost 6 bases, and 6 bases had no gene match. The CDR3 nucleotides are TGTGCCAGCAGACCGACAGGGATATATAATTCACCCCTCCACTTT. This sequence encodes CASRPTGIYNSPLHF.

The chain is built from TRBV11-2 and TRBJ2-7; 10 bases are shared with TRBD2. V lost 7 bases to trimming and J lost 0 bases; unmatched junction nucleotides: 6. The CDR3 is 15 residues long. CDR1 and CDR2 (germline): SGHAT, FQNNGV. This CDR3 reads CASTGSGGSSYEQYF. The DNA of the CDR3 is TGTGCCAGCACCGGTAGCGGGGGGTCCTCCTACGAGCAGTACTTC.

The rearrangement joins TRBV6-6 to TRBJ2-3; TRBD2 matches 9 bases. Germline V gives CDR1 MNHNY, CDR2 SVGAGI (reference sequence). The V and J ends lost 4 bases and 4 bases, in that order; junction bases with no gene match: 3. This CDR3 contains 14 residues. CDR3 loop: CASSSVAGADTQYF. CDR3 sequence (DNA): TGTGCCAGCAGTTCGGTAGCGGGGGCAGATACGCAGTATTTT.

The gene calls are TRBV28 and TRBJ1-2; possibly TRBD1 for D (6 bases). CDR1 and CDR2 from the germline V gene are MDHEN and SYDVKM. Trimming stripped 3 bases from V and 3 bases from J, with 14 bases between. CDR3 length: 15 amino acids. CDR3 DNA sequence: TGTGCCAGCAGTTTGGATCGAACAGGGTACTATGGCTACACCTTC. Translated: CASSLDRTGYYGYTF.

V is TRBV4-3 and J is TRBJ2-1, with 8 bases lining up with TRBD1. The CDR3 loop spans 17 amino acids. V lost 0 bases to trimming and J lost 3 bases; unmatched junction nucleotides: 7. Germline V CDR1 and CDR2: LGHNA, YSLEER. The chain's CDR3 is CASSQDQGARNYNEQFF. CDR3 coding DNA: TGCGCCAGCAGCCAAGATCAGGGGGCGCGCAACTACAATGAGCAGTTCTTC.

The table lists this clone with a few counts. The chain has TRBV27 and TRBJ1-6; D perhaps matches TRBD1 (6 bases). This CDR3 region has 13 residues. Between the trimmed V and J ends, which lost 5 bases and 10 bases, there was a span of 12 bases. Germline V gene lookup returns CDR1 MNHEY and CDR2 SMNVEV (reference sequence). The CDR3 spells CASSQGLRSPLHF. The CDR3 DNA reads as TGTGCCAGCAGTCAGGGGTTGCGGTCACCCCTCCACTTT.

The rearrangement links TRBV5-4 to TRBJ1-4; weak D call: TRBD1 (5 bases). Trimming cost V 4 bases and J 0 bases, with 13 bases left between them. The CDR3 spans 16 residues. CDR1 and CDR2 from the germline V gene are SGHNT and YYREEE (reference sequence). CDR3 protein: CASSNGGTATNEKLFF. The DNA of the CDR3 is TGTGCCAGCAGCAATGGGGGGACCGCAACTAATGAAAAACTGTTTTTT.

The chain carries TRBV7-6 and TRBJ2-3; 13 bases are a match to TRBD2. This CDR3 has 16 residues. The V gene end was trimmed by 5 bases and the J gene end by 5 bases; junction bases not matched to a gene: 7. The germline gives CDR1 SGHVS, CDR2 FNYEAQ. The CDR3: CASSRGLAGARDTQYF. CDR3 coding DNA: TGTGCCAGCAGCCGAGGACTAGCGGGGGCGAGAGATACGCAGTATTTT.

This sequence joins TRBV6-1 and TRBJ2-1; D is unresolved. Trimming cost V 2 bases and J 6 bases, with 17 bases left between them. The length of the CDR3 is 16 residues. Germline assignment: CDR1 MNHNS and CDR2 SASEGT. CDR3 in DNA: TGTGCCAGCAGTGAATACCCCTGGGTAGCCGGCAATGAGCAGTTCTTC. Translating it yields CASSEYPWVAGNEQFF.

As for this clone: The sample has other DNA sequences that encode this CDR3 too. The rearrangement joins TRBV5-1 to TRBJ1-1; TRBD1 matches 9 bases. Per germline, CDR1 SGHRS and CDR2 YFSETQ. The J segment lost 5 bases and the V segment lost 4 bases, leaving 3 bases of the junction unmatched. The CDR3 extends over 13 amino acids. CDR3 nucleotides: TGCGCCAGCAGCGACAGGGGGGGAACTGAAGCTTTCTTT. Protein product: CASSDRGGTEAFF.

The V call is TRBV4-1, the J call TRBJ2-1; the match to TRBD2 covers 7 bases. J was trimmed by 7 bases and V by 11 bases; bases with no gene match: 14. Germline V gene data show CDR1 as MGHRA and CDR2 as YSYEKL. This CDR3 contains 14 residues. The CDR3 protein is CAGSTGGGGNEQFF. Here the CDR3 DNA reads TGCGCCGGCTCGACCGGTGGGGGGGGGAATGAGCAGTTCTTC.

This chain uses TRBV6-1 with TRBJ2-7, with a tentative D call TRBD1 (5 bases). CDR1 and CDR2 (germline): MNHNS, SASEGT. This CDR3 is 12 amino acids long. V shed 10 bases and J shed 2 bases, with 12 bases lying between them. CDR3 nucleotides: TGTGCCACATACAGGATTCCCTACGAGCAGTACTTC. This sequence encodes CATYRIPYEQYF.

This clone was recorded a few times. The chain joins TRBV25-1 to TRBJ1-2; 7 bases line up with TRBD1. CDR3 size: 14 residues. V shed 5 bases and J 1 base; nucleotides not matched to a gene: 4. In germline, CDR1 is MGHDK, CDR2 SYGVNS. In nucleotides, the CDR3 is TGTGCCAGCAGTAGTTCAGGGGGTAACTATGGCTACACCTTC. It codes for CASSSSGGNYGYTF.

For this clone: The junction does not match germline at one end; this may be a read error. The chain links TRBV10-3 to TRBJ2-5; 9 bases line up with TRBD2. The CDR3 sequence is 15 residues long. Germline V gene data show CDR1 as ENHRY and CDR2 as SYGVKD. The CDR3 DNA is TGTGCCATCAGGGAGTCTAGCGGGGACCAAGAGACCCAGTACTTC. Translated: CAIRESSGDQETQYF.

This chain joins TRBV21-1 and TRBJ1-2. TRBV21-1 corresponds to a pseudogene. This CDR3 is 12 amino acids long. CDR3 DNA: TGTGCCAGCATTCTGACCGGGAATGGCTACACCTTC. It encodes CASILTGNGYTF.

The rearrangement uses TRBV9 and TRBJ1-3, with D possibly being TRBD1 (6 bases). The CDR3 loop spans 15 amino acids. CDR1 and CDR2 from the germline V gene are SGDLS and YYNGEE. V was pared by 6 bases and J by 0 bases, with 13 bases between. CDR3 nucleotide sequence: TGTGCCAGCATCATACAGGGCCACTCTGGAAACACCATATATTTT. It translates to CASIIQGHSGNTIYF.

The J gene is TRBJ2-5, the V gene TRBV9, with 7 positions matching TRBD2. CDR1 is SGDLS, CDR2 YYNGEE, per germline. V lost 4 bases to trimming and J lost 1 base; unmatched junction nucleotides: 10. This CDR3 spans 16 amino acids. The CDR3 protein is CASSLSSVAGQETQYF. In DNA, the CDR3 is TGTGCCAGCAGCCTCTCCTCGGTAGCGGGCCAAGAGACCCAGTACTTC.

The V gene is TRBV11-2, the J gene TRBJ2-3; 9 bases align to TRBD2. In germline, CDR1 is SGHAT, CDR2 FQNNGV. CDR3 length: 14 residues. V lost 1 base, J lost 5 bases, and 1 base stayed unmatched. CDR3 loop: CASSLGLAVDTQYF. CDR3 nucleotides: TGTGCCAGCAGCTTAGGACTAGCGGTAGATACGCAGTATTTT.

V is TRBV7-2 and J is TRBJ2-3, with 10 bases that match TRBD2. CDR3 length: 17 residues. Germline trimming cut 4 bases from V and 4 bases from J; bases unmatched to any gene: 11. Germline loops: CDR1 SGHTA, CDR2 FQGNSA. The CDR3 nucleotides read TGTGCCAGCAGCTCCCGAGGGATTAGCGGGGGGCCAGATACGCAGTATTTT. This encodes CASSSRGISGGPDTQYF.

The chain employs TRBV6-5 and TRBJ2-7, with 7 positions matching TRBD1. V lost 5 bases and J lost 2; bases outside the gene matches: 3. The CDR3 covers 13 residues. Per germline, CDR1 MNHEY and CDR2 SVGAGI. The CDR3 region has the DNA TGTGCCAGCAGTATCGGGACAGCCTACGAGCAGTACTTC. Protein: CASSIGTAYEQYF.